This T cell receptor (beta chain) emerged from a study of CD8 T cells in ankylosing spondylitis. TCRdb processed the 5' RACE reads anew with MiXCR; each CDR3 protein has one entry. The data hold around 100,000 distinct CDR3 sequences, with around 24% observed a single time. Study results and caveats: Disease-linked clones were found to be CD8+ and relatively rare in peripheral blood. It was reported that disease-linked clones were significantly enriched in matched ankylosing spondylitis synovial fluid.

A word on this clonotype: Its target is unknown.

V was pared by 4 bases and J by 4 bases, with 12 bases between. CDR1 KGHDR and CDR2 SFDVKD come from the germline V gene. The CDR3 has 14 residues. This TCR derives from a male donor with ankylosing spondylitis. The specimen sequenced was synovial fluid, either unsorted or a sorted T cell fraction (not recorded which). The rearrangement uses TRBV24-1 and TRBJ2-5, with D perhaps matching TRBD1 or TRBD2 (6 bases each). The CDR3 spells CATSDYRGLETQYF. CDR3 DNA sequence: TGTGCCACCAGTGACTACCGGGGGCTAGAGACCCAGTACTTC.